What follows are 29 T cell receptor beta chains derived from one specimen sequenced in a study of regulatory T cells in long-lasting Graves disease. According to the study, TCR beta libraries were built with iRepertoire HTBI primers and CDR3-region Arm-PCR. TCRdb redid the calling of the multiplex PCR reads with MiXCR, one entry per CDR3 protein. This table holds about 660,000 distinct CDR3 sequences, around 30% found once. Time point here: persistent/refractory GD, antithyroid drugs over 5 years with positive TRAb. Scientists built the TCR library using RNA that was extracted from PBMCs. Specimen: peripheral blood mononuclear cells (PBMCs), collected when the disease was refractory, from a patient treated with antithyroid drugs. Every receptor here comes from a female donor with Graves disease.

The chain recombines TRBV30 with TRBJ1-2, with D tentatively TRBD1 (5 bases). V shed 0 bases and J shed 6 bases, with 14 bases lying between them. Germline V gene sequence: CDR1 GTSNPN, CDR2 SVGIG (reference sequence). The CDR3 covers 14 residues. The CDR3 bases are TGTGCCTGGAGTGTACTTTTGGGGGTGCATGGCTACACCTTC. This codes for CAWSVLLGVHGYTF.

In this sample, this clonotype turned up many times. The V call is TRBV28, the J call TRBJ1-2, with 9 bases that match TRBD1. The junction had 11 bases not matched to a gene; V was cut back by 7 bases and J by 5 bases. The CDR3 is 15 amino acids. CDR1 is MDHEN and CDR2 is SYDVKM in the germline V gene. The CDR3 DNA follows: TGTGCCAGCATCAGGGACAGGGCCGGGAGGTATGGCTACACCTTC. The encoded protein is CASIRDRAGRYGYTF.

The chain recombines TRBV9 with TRBJ1-1, with 9 bases lining up with TRBD1. The V gene end was trimmed by 3 bases and the J gene end by 1 base; junction bases not matched to a gene: 13. The germline CDR1 and CDR2 sequences are SGDLS and YYNGEE. The length of the CDR3 is 18 residues. In DNA, the CDR3 is TGTGCCAGCAGCGCCGCCGGGACAGGGAGCTTGAGGAACACTGAAGCTTTCTTT. Amino acid sequence: CASSAAGTGSLRNTEAFF.

This clonotype was counted at least ten times. The V gene is TRBV6-5, the J gene TRBJ1-1, with D possibly TRBD1 on 5 matching bases. V was pared by 2 bases and J by 3 bases, with 10 bases between. CDR1 MNHEY and CDR2 SVGAGI come from the germline V gene. The CDR3 sequence is 14 residues long. The DNA for the CDR3 is TGTGCCAGCAGTTACGCAGGGTTGGACACTGAAGCTTTCTTT. The encoded protein is CASSYAGLDTEAFF.

The chain recombines TRBV7-6 with TRBJ2-2, with D possibly TRBD2 on 5 matching bases. V shed 1 base and J shed 4 bases, with 13 bases lying between them. Germline CDR1 SGHVS, CDR2 FNYEAQ. This CDR3 has 16 amino acids. The CDR3 is CASSLVGEVGTGELFF. Written as DNA, the CDR3 is TGTGCCAGCAGCTTAGTGGGAGAAGTGGGCACCGGGGAGCTGTTTTTT. The full variable domain, its missing parts supplied by reference TRBV7-6 and TRBJ2-2, is GAGVSQSPRYKVTKRGQDVALRCDPISGHVSLYWYRQALGQGPEFLTYFNYEAQQDKSGLPNDRFSAERPEGSISTLTIQRTEQRDSAMYRCASSLVGEVGTGELFFGEGSRLTVL.

The chain carries TRBV7-9 and TRBJ1-2, with 7 bases aligning to TRBD1. The CDR3 is made up of 15 amino acids. Trimming cost V 5 bases and J 4 bases; bases outside gene matches: 10. Germline-derived CDR1 and CDR2 are SEHNR and FQNEAQ (reference sequence). CDR3 bases: TGTGCCAGCAGCCCAACAGGGGAGGCAGTCTATGGCTACACCTTC. Translation: CASSPTGEAVYGYTF.

The chain has TRBV10-3 and TRBJ1-2; D is uncertain. V lost 2 bases and J 3 bases, leaving 7 bases between the germline ends. The length of the CDR3 is 13 residues. Germline CDR1 reads ENHRY; CDR2 reads SYGVKD. The DNA of the CDR3 is TGTGCCATCAGTGAGATGGTGGACTATGGCTACACCTTC. This encodes CAISEMVDYGYTF.

This clonotype occurred many times. V is TRBV12-3 or TRBV12-4 and J is TRBJ1-2; D is perhaps TRBD1 (5 bases). The ends were cut back, 1 base at V and 0 bases at J, with 21 bases in the middle. This CDR3 comprises 19 residues. The CDR3 coding sequence is TGTGCCAGCAGTTTAGTATCGTGGGGCAGCCAGGGATCTAACTATGGCTACACCTTC. Amino acids: CASSLVSWGSQGSNYGYTF.

This clonotype has more than one count but fewer than ten. J is TRBJ2-7 and V is TRBV15; the match to TRBD1 covers 9 bases. The CDR3 length is 14 residues. The trim removed 1 base at V and 4 bases at J, leaving 2 bases unmatched. Germline CDR1 is LNHNV and CDR2 is YYDKDF (reference sequence). CDR3 sequence reads: CATSRATGGYEQYF. CDR3 nucleotides: TGTGCCACCAGCAGAGCGACAGGGGGGTACGAGCAGTACTTC.

The V gene is TRBV7-9, the J gene TRBJ2-2; D is unclear. V lost 5 bases to trimming and J lost 0 bases, with 19 bases between them. CDR1 SEHNR and CDR2 FQNEAQ come from the germline V gene (reference sequence). The CDR3 covers 18 residues. This CDR3 reads CASSPRLTDGPNTGELFF. The CDR3 DNA reads TGTGCCAGCAGCCCCCGCCTGACGGACGGCCCGAACACCGGGGAGCTGTTTTTT.

A few counts support this clonotype. The chain recombines TRBV6-1 with TRBJ1-2; TRBD1 might be the D (5 bases). The CDR3 consists of 13 residues. From germline, CDR1 is MNHNS and CDR2 SASEGT. The V end was cut by 0 bases, the J end by 8 bases, with 10 bases between. The CDR3 sequence is CASSEAATGGYTF. In nucleotides, the CDR3 is TGTGCCAGCAGTGAAGCGGCTACAGGAGGCTACACCTTC.

CDR3 protein: CASSPGAASGNTIYF. The CDR3 DNA is TGTGCCAGCAGCCCTGGGGCAGCCTCTGGAAACACCATATATTTT. V is TRBV7-8 and J is TRBJ1-3; D may be TRBD1 (5 bases). Germline CDR1 reads SGHVS; CDR2 reads FQNEAQ. Trimming pared 5 bases from V and 0 bases from J, leaving 11 bases between. The CDR3 totals 15 residues.

The chain links TRBV19 to TRBJ2-7, with unresolved D. The length of the CDR3 is 13 residues. The V end lost 3 bases, the J end lost 4 bases, and 10 bases lay between the germline ends. Germline assignment: CDR1 LNHDA and CDR2 SQIVND (reference sequence). The CDR3 nucleotides are TGTGCCAGTAGTATTCAGGTTTCTTACGAGCAGTACTTC. Its translation: CASSIQVSYEQYF. Drawing the rest from reference TRBV19 and TRBJ2-7, the complete variable domain is DGGITQSPKYLFRKEGQNVTLSCEQNLNHDAMYWYRQDPGQGLRLIYYSQIVNDFQKGDIAEGYSVSREKKESFPLTVTSAQKNPTAFYLCASSIQVSYEQYFGPGTRLTVT.

The CDR3 DNA reads TGTGCCAGCAGCAGGGGACTAGCGGGAGGGTCAGGCTACGAGCAGTACTTC. This sequence encodes CASSRGLAGGSGYEQYF. This sequence joins TRBV12-3 or TRBV12-4 and TRBJ2-7; TRBD2 matches 16 bases. With 6 bases clipped from V and 3 bases from J, the junction kept 8 bases outside the gene matches. The CDR3 runs to 17 residues.

The chain couples TRBV27 to TRBJ2-7, with D possibly TRBD2 on 7 matching bases. The germline V and J ends were trimmed by 3 bases and 4 bases, with 19 bases remaining between them. CDR1 and CDR2 from the germline V gene are MNHEY and SMNVEV (reference sequence). The CDR3 length is 16 residues. The CDR3 bases are TGTGCCAGCAGTTTGGGAGGGGGAGGACGACGGTACGAGCAGTACTTC. Translating it yields CASSLGGGGRRYEQYF.

V gene TRBV20-1 combines with J gene TRBJ1-1; D perhaps matches TRBD1 (6 bases). Germline lookup yields CDR1 DFQATT and CDR2 SNEGSKA (reference sequence). Trimming cost V 3 bases and J 5 bases, with 19 bases left between them. The CDR3 totals 15 residues. The CDR3 protein is CSASPGQTRGTEAFF. In DNA form, the CDR3 reads TGCAGTGCTAGCCCCGGACAGACAAGGGGAACTGAAGCTTTCTTT.

This clonotype was detected a few times. CDR3 sequence reads: CAWSGRAEQYF. The CDR3 DNA reads TGTGCCTGGAGTGGCAGGGCCGAGCAGTACTTC. V and J are TRBV30 and TRBJ2-7, with a possible D match to TRBD1 (5 bases). V lost 1 base to trimming and J lost 6 bases, with 7 bases between them. In germline, CDR1 is GTSNPN, CDR2 SVGIG (reference sequence). The CDR3 totals 11 residues.

This clonotype was seen only a few times. The chain uses TRBV20-1 and TRBJ2-7; the match to TRBD2 covers 7 bases. Per the germline V gene, CDR1 is DFQATT and CDR2 is SNEGSKA (reference sequence). The CDR3 runs 14 residues. With 5 bases clipped from V and 0 bases from J, the junction kept 7 bases outside the gene matches. This chain's CDR3 is CSARSGFYSYEQYF. DNA for the CDR3: TGCAGTGCTCGTAGCGGGTTTTACTCCTACGAGCAGTACTTC.

CDR3 sequence (DNA): TGTGCCAGCAGTTTTCGACCTATAGAAAAACTGTTTTTT. It translates to CASSFRPIEKLFF. The chain has TRBV27 and TRBJ1-4; D ambiguous. Germline loops: CDR1 MNHEY, CDR2 SMNVEV (reference sequence). CDR3 size: 13 residues. V gave up 3 bases and J gave up 8 bases, with 10 bases separating them.

This clonotype was seen more than once but under ten times. This sequence joins TRBV25-1 and TRBJ1-1, with 9 positions matching TRBD1. The J segment lost 3 bases and the V segment lost 5 bases, leaving 7 bases of the junction unmatched. Germline-derived CDR1 and CDR2 are MGHDK and SYGVNS. The CDR3 spans 15 residues. Written as DNA, the CDR3 is TGTGCCAGCAGTAACAACAGGGGGCAGGACACTGAAGCTTTCTTT. This translates into CASSNNRGQDTEAFF.

This clonotype was seen many times. This sequence joins TRBV6-5 and TRBJ1-1, with D possibly being TRBD1 (5 bases). Germline V gene lookup returns CDR1 MNHEY and CDR2 SVGAGI. There are 13 residues in the CDR3. The ends were cut back, 1 base at V and 4 bases at J, with 7 bases in the middle. CDR3 amino acids: CASSYWGGTEAFF. In DNA, the CDR3 is TGTGCCAGCAGTTACTGGGGCGGCACTGAAGCTTTCTTT.

This clonotype was found a few times. The chain couples TRBV19 to TRBJ2-2, with 8 bases matching TRBD2. Trimming removed 6 bases from V and 7 bases from J; junction bases left unmatched: 7. CDR3 length: 14 amino acids. Germline CDR1 reads LNHDA; CDR2 reads SQIVND (reference sequence). CDR3 coding DNA: TGTGCCAGTAGACCGAGCGGGAGTAGCGGGGAGCTGTTTTTT. It yields the protein CASRPSGSSGELFF. Filled out from reference TRBV19 and TRBJ2-2, the complete variable domain reads DGGITQSPKYLFRKEGQNVTLSCEQNLNHDAMYWYRQDPGQGLRLIYYSQIVNDFQKGDIAEGYSVSREKKESFPLTVTSAQKNPTAFYLCASRPSGSSGELFFGEGSRLTVL.

This clonotype came up many times. This chain joins TRBV6-1 and TRBJ2-4; 11 bases fit TRBD2. The CDR3 runs 15 residues. Germline V CDR1 and CDR2: MNHNS, SASEGT. The ends lost 7 bases at V and 0 bases at J; junction bases unmatched: 2. The CDR3 coding sequence is TGTGCCAGCACCGGGACTAGCGGAGCCAAAAACATTCAGTACTTC. Protein: CASTGTSGAKNIQYF.

As concerns this clonotype: A much more abundant neighbour one base away suggests this may be a read error. Lacking the conserved final phenylalanine or tryptophan, this CDR3 likely reflects a read error. The chain is built from TRBV5-6 and TRBJ1-5; D unclear. The germline V and J ends were trimmed by 2 bases and 5 bases, with 23 bases remaining between them. Germline CDR1 SGHDT, CDR2 YYEEEE. The CDR3 length is 18 residues. The DNA for the CDR3 is TGTGCCAGCAGCTTAAGCCAAGTCCACAGAGGGAATGATCAGCCCCAGCATGTT. It encodes CASSLSQVHRGNDQPQHV.

A remark on this clonotype: Being one base from a much bigger clone, this may be a read error. The chain joins TRBV12-3 or TRBV12-4 to TRBJ2-5; perhaps D is TRBD1 or TRBD2 (5 bases each). The CDR3 covers 13 residues. The chain's CDR3 is CASTLGDQETQHF. As DNA, the CDR3 is TGTGCCAGCACCTTGGGGGACCAAGAGACCCAGCACTTC.

This clonotype was counted a few times. The chain recombines TRBV30 with TRBJ2-7; D tentatively fits TRBD1 or TRBD2 (5 bases each). The CDR3 consists of 15 residues. The V end lost 4 bases, the J end lost 3 bases, and 19 bases lay between the germline ends. Germline CDR1 and CDR2: GTSNPN and SVGIG (reference sequence). The CDR3 nucleotides are TGTGCCTGGATCGAATCGGGACGGACTTACTACGAGCAGTACTTC. This translates into CAWIESGRTYYEQYF.

The J gene is TRBJ1-1, the V gene TRBV5-1; D is undetermined. The CDR3 extends over 12 amino acids. V lost 7 bases and J lost 3, with 10 bases in between. Germline CDR1 is SGHRS and CDR2 is YFSETQ. CDR3 nucleotides: TGCGCCAGCGGCCGCAGTTACACTGAAGCTTTCTTT. It encodes CASGRSYTEAFF. Drawing the rest from reference TRBV5-1 and TRBJ1-1, the complete variable domain is KAGVTQTPRYLIKTRGQQVTLSCSPISGHRSVSWYQQTPGQGLQFLFEYFSETQRNKGNFPGRFSGRQFSNSRSEMNVSTLELGDSALYLCASGRSYTEAFFGQGTRLTVV.

The table lists this clonotype with a few counts. The V and J genes are TRBV10-2 and TRBJ2-1, with D perhaps given as TRBD1 or TRBD2 (6 bases each). Per the germline V gene, CDR1 is WSHSY and CDR2 is SAAADI. V lost 7 bases and J 2 bases, leaving 15 bases between the germline ends. This CDR3 spans 15 amino acids. CDR3 nucleotide sequence: TGCGCCAGCACCTCGACGGGGGCTCCCTACAATGAGCAGTTCTTC. The encoded protein is CASTSTGAPYNEQFF.

The sample holds a few counts of this clonotype. The V gene is TRBV29-1, the J gene TRBJ2-5; no definite D call. Trimming shortened V by 4 bases and J by 5 bases, and 5 bases separated the two germline ends. The CDR3 has 10 residues. The germline CDR1 and CDR2 sequences are SQVTM and ANQGSEA. CDR3 coding DNA: TGCAGCGTTGTGGAGGAGACCCAGTACTTC. Its protein product is CSVVEETQYF.